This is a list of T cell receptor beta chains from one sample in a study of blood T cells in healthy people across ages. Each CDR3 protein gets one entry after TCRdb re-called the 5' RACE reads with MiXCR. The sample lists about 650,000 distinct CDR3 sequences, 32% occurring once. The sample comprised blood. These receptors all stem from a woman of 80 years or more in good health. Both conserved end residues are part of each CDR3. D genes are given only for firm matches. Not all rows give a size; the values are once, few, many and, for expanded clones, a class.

cdr3_aa: CASSRTSGPNQPQHF
cdr3_nt: TGCGCCAGCAGCCGCACCTCGGGGCCCAATCAGCCCCAGCATTTT
j_call: TRBJ1-5
d_call: .
clone_size: few
v_call: TRBV5-1

cdr3_aa: CASSFGYNSPLHF
cdr3_nt: TGTGCCAGCAGTTTTGGGTATAATTCACCCCTCCACTTT
j_call: TRBJ1-6
d_call: .
clone_size: many
v_call: TRBV12-3/TRBV12-4

cdr3_aa: CASSLAVGYYNEQFF
cdr3_nt: TGTGCCAGCAGCTTAGCGGTAGGTTACTACAATGAGCAGTTCTTC
j_call: TRBJ2-1
d_call: .
clone_size: many
v_call: TRBV7-2

cdr3_aa: CATSEGDSSYEQYF
cdr3_nt: TGTGCCACCAGCGAGGGGGACAGCTCCTACGAGCAGTACTTC
j_call: TRBJ2-7
d_call: TRBD1
clone_size: .
v_call: TRBV15

cdr3_aa: CASSYRGEVQETQYF
cdr3_nt: TGTGCCAGCAGTTACCGTGGGGAGGTCCAAGAGACCCAGTACTTC
j_call: TRBJ2-5
d_call: .
clone_size: .
v_call: TRBV6-5

cdr3_aa: CASSAGEGSGANVLTF
cdr3_nt: TGTGCCAGCAGTGCGGGGGAGGGCTCTGGGGCCAACGTCCTGACTTTC
j_call: TRBJ2-6
d_call: TRBD2
clone_size: .
v_call: TRBV25-1

cdr3_aa: CASSLRSQNTEAFF
cdr3_nt: TGCGCCAGCAGCTTGAGATCACAGAACACTGAAGCTTTCTTT
j_call: TRBJ1-1
d_call: .
clone_size: few
v_call: TRBV5-1

cdr3_aa: CATTNGQINGYTF
cdr3_nt: TGCGCCACTACGAATGGACAGATTAATGGCTACACCTTC
j_call: TRBJ1-2
d_call: .
clone_size: .
v_call: TRBV10-2

cdr3_aa: CAWSPGQGSYGYTF
cdr3_nt: TGTGCCTGGAGTCCTGGTCAGGGGTCCTATGGCTACACCTTC
j_call: TRBJ1-2
d_call: .
clone_size: few
v_call: TRBV30

cdr3_aa: CASSDAGGNEQFF
cdr3_nt: TGTGCCAGCAGTGATGCGGGGGGTAATGAGCAGTTCTTC
j_call: TRBJ2-1
d_call: TRBD2
clone_size: .
v_call: TRBV2

cdr3_aa: CSARPGQSISYEQYF
cdr3_nt: TGCAGTGCTAGACCCGGACAGTCAATATCCTACGAGCAGTACTTC
j_call: TRBJ2-7
d_call: .
clone_size: many
v_call: TRBV20-1

cdr3_aa: CAISDSGGPYNEQFF
cdr3_nt: TGTGCCATCAGTGATAGCGGGGGGCCCTACAATGAGCAGTTCTTC
j_call: TRBJ2-1
d_call: TRBD2
clone_size: many
v_call: TRBV10-3

cdr3_aa: CAGSLARRSSGAQTDTQYF
cdr3_nt: TGTGCCGGCAGCTTGGCGAGGAGGTCTAGCGGGGCACAAACAGATACGCAGTATTTT
j_call: TRBJ2-3
d_call: TRBD2
clone_size: .
v_call: TRBV7-2

cdr3_aa: CASSQNSFSTDTQYF
cdr3_nt: TGTGCCAGCAGCCAGAACAGCTTCAGCACAGATACGCAGTATTTT
j_call: TRBJ2-3
d_call: .
clone_size: .
v_call: TRBV14

cdr3_aa: CATSDAATTDTQYF
cdr3_nt: TGTGCCACCAGTGACGCCGCTACCACAGATACGCAGTATTTT
j_call: TRBJ2-3
d_call: .
clone_size: many
v_call: TRBV24-1

cdr3_aa: CASSYRGREDGYTF
cdr3_nt: TGTGCCAGCAGCTATAGGGGGCGCGAGGATGGCTACACCTTC
j_call: TRBJ1-2
d_call: TRBD1
clone_size: .
v_call: TRBV7-2

cdr3_aa: CASSGLGGRGGAFF
cdr3_nt: TGTGCCAGCAGTGGACTAGGGGGCAGGGGAGGAGCTTTCTTT
j_call: TRBJ1-1
d_call: TRBD1
clone_size: few
v_call: TRBV25-1

cdr3_aa: CASSQEGRTYEQYF
cdr3_nt: TGCGCCAGCAGCCAAGAAGGTCGGACCTACGAGCAGTACTTC
j_call: TRBJ2-7
d_call: .
clone_size: many
v_call: TRBV4-1

cdr3_aa: CSARQFSGFMAKNIQYF
cdr3_nt: TGCAGTGCTAGACAGTTTTCCGGCTTCATGGCCAAAAACATTCAGTACTTC
j_call: TRBJ2-4
d_call: .
clone_size: many
v_call: TRBV20-1

cdr3_aa: CSASMAGYEQYF
cdr3_nt: TGCAGTGCTAGCATGGCAGGCTACGAGCAGTACTTC
j_call: TRBJ2-7
d_call: .
clone_size: many
v_call: TRBV20-1

cdr3_aa: CASILEVGANVLTF
cdr3_nt: TGTGCCAGCATACTGGAGGTGGGGGCCAACGTCCTGACTTTC
j_call: TRBJ2-6
d_call: .
clone_size: many
v_call: TRBV5-5

cdr3_aa: CATSRDPPDASYNEQFF
cdr3_nt: TGTGCCACCAGCAGAGACCCCCCCGACGCTTCCTACAATGAGCAGTTCTTC
j_call: TRBJ2-1
d_call: .
clone_size: many
v_call: TRBV15